The 27 T cell receptor beta chains below all came from one sample that was sequenced in a study of blood T cell repertoires in COVID-19. Sequenced by immunoSEQ multiplex PCR; TCRdb stores in-frame clones only, minus some. The sample records about 120,000 clones, 60% to 80% being singletons. The sample comprised peripheral blood. These receptors all come from a woman older than 75 with active or convalescent COVID-19.

The chain carries TRBV20-1 and TRBJ2-3, with D perhaps matching TRBD2 (5 bases). This CDR3 comprises 11 residues. Germline loops: CDR1 DFQATT, CDR2 SNEGSKA (reference sequence). V lost 6 bases and J lost 6, with 10 bases in between. For the CDR3, the DNA is TGCAGTGCCCCCCAGCGGGATACGCAGTATTTT. Residues: CSAPQRDTQYF.

The genes are TRBV4-2 and TRBJ1-4, with D perhaps matching TRBD1 (5 bases). V was cut by 2 bases and J by 7 bases, with 17 bases left in between. Germline-derived CDR1 and CDR2 are LGHNA and YNFKEQ. The CDR3 consists of 16 residues. This chain's CDR3 is CASSQNAGDRGEKLFF. The CDR3 bases are TGTGCCAGCAGCCAAAACGCGGGGGACCGTGGTGAAAAACTGTTTTTT.

This clone was seen a few times. The CDR3 DNA reads TGTGCCAGCTCATACGCCGGGACAGTTTATGGCTACACCTTC. It yields the protein CASSYAGTVYGYTF. The chain combines TRBV18 with TRBJ1-2, with 7 bases matching TRBD1. With V trimmed by 5 bases and J by 5 bases, 8 bases remained unmatched. The V gene's germline CDR1 is KGHSH and CDR2 LQKENI. The CDR3 has 14 amino acids.

This chain connects TRBV6-2 or TRBV6-3 to TRBJ2-7; possible D gene TRBD2, 6 bases. The CDR3 sequence is 16 residues long. Deletions cut 0 bases from V and 2 bases from J, with 14 bases between. Germline V gene sequence: CDR1 MNHEY, CDR2 SVGEGT. CDR3 amino acids: CASSYSFVSGTYEQYF. For the CDR3, the DNA is TGTGCCAGCAGTTACTCTTTCGTTAGCGGCACCTACGAGCAGTACTTC.

The gene calls are TRBV10-2 and TRBJ2-1; D may be TRBD2 (5 bases). Per germline, CDR1 WSHSY and CDR2 SAAADI. The CDR3 extends over 16 amino acids. V shed 4 bases and J shed 3 bases, with 16 bases lying between them. In DNA form, the CDR3 reads TGCGCCAGCAGTGGGCCGATGACTGGGAGCTACAATGAGCAGTTCTTC. Its translation is CASSGPMTGSYNEQFF.

The V gene is TRBV11-3, the J gene TRBJ2-2; 8 bases map to TRBD2. V lost 4 bases, J lost 0 bases, and 4 bases stayed unmatched. The CDR3 has 16 residues. Looked up from germline, CDR1 is SGHNT and CDR2 is YENEEA. The CDR3 DNA sequence: TGTGCCAGCAGCTCCCTAGCGGGTACGAACACCGGGGAGCTGTTTTTT. This codes for CASSSLAGTNTGELFF.

This sequence joins TRBV12-3 or TRBV12-4 and TRBJ2-5; tentative D call: TRBD1 (5 bases). The length of the CDR3 is 13 residues. V gave up 6 bases and J gave up 0 bases, with 8 bases separating them. The CDR3 nucleotides are TGTGCCAGCAGGCCAGGGTACCAAGAGACCCAGTACTTC. Translated: CASRPGYQETQYF.

The chain has TRBV28 and TRBJ1-5, with 7 bases identical to TRBD1. J was trimmed by 2 bases and V by 5 bases; bases with no gene match: 3. In germline, CDR1 is MDHEN, CDR2 SYDVKM. This CDR3 has 14 residues. DNA of the CDR3: TGTGCCAGCAGTAACAGGGGTGGCAATCAGCCCCAGCATTTT. The encoded protein is CASSNRGGNQPQHF.

The chain carries TRBV7-3 and TRBJ2-5, with no clear D. The germline V gene encodes CDR1 SGHTA and CDR2 FQGTGA. Deletions cut 5 bases from V and 1 base from J, with 14 bases between. The CDR3 runs to 15 residues. CDR3 amino acids: CASSPALASQETQYF. CDR3 nucleotides: TGTGCCAGCAGCCCAGCCCTTGCTAGCCAAGAGACCCAGTACTTC.

This clone was recorded once. This chain links TRBV30 with TRBJ2-1; D not resolved. The ends were cut back, 2 bases at V and 9 bases at J, with 17 bases in the middle. Germline CDR1 GTSNPN, CDR2 SVGIG (reference sequence). The CDR3 is 14 residues long. CDR3 sequence (DNA): TGTGCCTGGAGTACCCTGAAGAGAGGTGGTGAGCAGTTCTTC. It is translated as CAWSTLKRGGEQFF.

This rearrangement joins TRBV2 to TRBJ2-5; TRBD2 matches at 13 bases. V trimming: 6 bases; J trimming: 2 bases; junction bases outside the gene matches: 9. This CDR3 has 17 amino acids. Germline loops: CDR1 SNHLY, CDR2 FYNNEI. The CDR3 DNA reads as TGTGCCAGCAGCGGGACTAGCGGGACCCCACTTCAAGAGACCCAGTACTTC. Translating it yields CASSGTSGTPLQETQYF.

J is TRBJ1-1 and V is TRBV2; D unresolved. The CDR3 sequence is 14 residues long. CDR1 is SNHLY and CDR2 is FYNNEI in the germline V gene. Trimming removed 6 bases from V and 4 bases from J, with 15 bases in between. DNA for the CDR3: TGTGCCAGCAGCAAAGTCTCAAGCGGCACTGAAGCTTTCTTT. Amino acids: CASSKVSSGTEAFF. The full variable domain, with the rest looked up from reference TRBV2 and TRBJ1-1, is EPEVTQTPSHQVTQMGQEVILRCVPISNHLYFYWYRQILGQKVEFLVSFYNNEISEKSEIFDDQFSVERPDGSNFTLKIRSTKLEDSAMYFCASSKVSSGTEAFFGQGTRLTVV.

The rearrangement links TRBV7-2 to TRBJ2-1; 10 nucleotides match TRBD2. The CDR3 has 17 residues. V dropped 5 bases and J dropped 7; count of bases not matched to a gene: 14. In germline, CDR1 is SGHTA, CDR2 FQGNSA. CDR3: CASSPDSSGGGINEQFF. The CDR3 region has the DNA TGTGCCAGCAGCCCCGACTCCAGCGGGGGGGGGATAAATGAGCAGTTCTTC.

The chain couples TRBV6-5 to TRBJ2-5; D is uncertain. There are 11 residues in the CDR3. Trimming left V 3 bases short and J 7 bases short, with 6 bases between. Germline V lookup: CDR1 MNHEY, CDR2 SVGAGI. The CDR3 DNA sequence: TGTGCCAGCAGTTATTACACGACCCAGTACTTC. Residues: CASSYYTTQYF.

The V call is TRBV28, the J call TRBJ2-5; 8 bases match TRBD1. This CDR3 has 15 amino acids. Germline V CDR1 and CDR2: MDHEN, SYDVKM. The V and J ends lost 6 bases and 5 bases, in that order; junction bases with no gene match: 11. The CDR3 nucleotides are TGTGCCAGCAGAACCGGGACAGGAGGCTGGGAGACCCAGTACTTC. This translates into CASRTGTGGWETQYF.

The J gene is TRBJ2-1, the V gene TRBV5-8, with 8 bases lining up with TRBD2. CDR3 size: 18 residues. Germline trimming cut 0 bases from V and 7 bases from J; bases unmatched to any gene: 15. Germline values: CDR1 SGHTS, CDR2 YDEGEE. The CDR3 DNA reads TGTGCCAGCAGCTTGGTTGGTACTAGCGGTCCCTTTGGGAATGAGCAGTTCTTC. Residues: CASSLVGTSGPFGNEQFF.

The V and J genes are TRBV18 and TRBJ1-4; a weak D match, TRBD1 (6 bases). Germline CDR1 and CDR2: KGHSH and LQKENI. Trimming pared 1 base from V and 4 bases from J, leaving 10 bases between. CDR3 length: 15 residues. The CDR3 reads CASSPRGGDNEKLFF. As DNA, the CDR3 is TGTGCCAGCTCACCACGAGGGGGTGATAATGAAAAACTGTTTTTT.

This chain uses TRBV5-6 with TRBJ2-2; D possibly corresponds to TRBD2 (5 bases). Trimming removed 1 base from V and 8 bases from J, with 15 bases in between. Looked up from germline, CDR1 is SGHDT and CDR2 is YYEEEE. This CDR3 region has 15 residues. The CDR3 DNA sequence: TGTGCCAGCAGCTTGTTGGTGGGAGAGTATGGGGAGCTGTTTTTT. Protein sequence: CASSLLVGEYGELFF.

This chain uses TRBV2 with TRBJ1-3; unclear D gene. Germline assignment: CDR1 SNHLY and CDR2 FYNNEI. The CDR3 spans 14 residues. Trimming shortened V by 6 bases and J by 2 bases, and 11 bases separated the two germline ends. The CDR3 is CASSPLSPGNTIYF. The CDR3 DNA sequence: TGTGCCAGCAGCCCCCTGTCCCCTGGAAACACCATATATTTT.

This clone was seen more than once but under ten times. The chain uses TRBV2 and TRBJ2-7, with D possibly matching TRBD2 (5 bases). Germline CDR1 SNHLY, CDR2 FYNNEI. The ends were cut back, 3 bases at V and 2 bases at J, with 11 bases in the middle. This CDR3 is 14 amino acids long. DNA of the CDR3: TGTGCCAGCAGTGACTACGGGATTACCTACGAGCAGTACTTC. This sequence encodes CASSDYGITYEQYF.

This chain uses TRBV6-5 with TRBJ2-7, with 8 bases aligning to TRBD2. The CDR3 loop spans 14 amino acids. Per germline, CDR1 MNHEY and CDR2 SVGAGI. Germline trimming cut 6 bases from V and 4 bases from J; bases unmatched to any gene: 8. The CDR3 region is CASSAGTSIYEQYF. CDR3 DNA sequence: TGTGCCAGCAGCGCCGGGACTAGTATTTACGAGCAGTACTTC.

This CDR3 is CASRQSTGSGNTIYF. DNA of the CDR3: TGTGCCAGCAGACAGAGTACAGGCTCTGGAAACACCATATATTTT. The chain has TRBV25-1 and TRBJ1-3, with D possibly matching TRBD1 (5 bases). Germline CDR1 is MGHDK and CDR2 is SYGVNS. The V and J ends lost 6 bases and 0 bases respectively, with 12 bases between them. The CDR3 consists of 15 residues.

The V gene is TRBV28, the J gene TRBJ2-2; D is perhaps TRBD1 (6 bases). The CDR3 runs 14 residues. Trimming shortened V by 6 bases and J by 3 bases, and 11 bases separated the two germline ends. Germline V CDR1 and CDR2: MDHEN, SYDVKM. CDR3 in DNA: TGTGCCAGCAGACGGACAGTTTACACCGGGGAGCTGTTTTTT. Protein: CASRRTVYTGELFF.

The chain uses TRBV7-2 and TRBJ1-3, with 9 bases fitting TRBD1. Unmatched junction bases numbered 9, after V lost 10 bases and J lost 2 bases. This CDR3 comprises 15 residues. CDR1 is SGHTA, CDR2 FQGNSA, per germline. The CDR3 protein is CANRETGGTGNTIYF. The CDR3 bases are TGTGCCAACAGAGAGACAGGGGGAACTGGAAACACCATATATTTT. The full variable domain, its missing parts supplied by reference TRBV7-2 and TRBJ1-3, is GAGVSQSPSNKVTEKGKDVELRCDPISGHTALYWYRQSLGQGLEFLIYFQGNSAPDKSGLPSDRFSAERTGGSVSTLTIQRTQQEDSAVYLCANRETGGTGNTIYFGEGSWLTVV.

This clone was observed a few times. Written as DNA, the CDR3 is TGTGCCAGCAGCCATCAGGGGGCCGGGACAGATACGCAGTATTTT. Its translation is CASSHQGAGTDTQYF. The chain uses TRBV5-4 and TRBJ2-3; 8 positions agree with TRBD1. Germline CDR1 reads SGHNT; CDR2 reads YYREEE (reference sequence). The CDR3 runs 15 residues. The trim removed 4 bases at V and 3 bases at J, leaving 7 bases unmatched.

The V gene is TRBV6-6, the J gene TRBJ1-3, with TRBD1 as a possible D gene (6 bases). Per the germline V gene, CDR1 is MNHNY and CDR2 is SVGAGI (reference sequence). The CDR3 contains 14 residues. The germline V and J ends were trimmed by 5 bases and 4 bases, with 12 bases remaining between them. The CDR3 DNA reads as TGTGCCAGCAGTATCCCCGGGACAGGAAACACCATATATTTT. Residues: CASSIPGTGNTIYF.

The V and J genes are TRBV24-1 and TRBJ2-1; 10 positions match TRBD1. CDR1 KGHDR and CDR2 SFDVKD come from the germline V gene. The CDR3 spans 15 residues. Trimming removed 3 bases from V and 6 bases from J; junction bases left unmatched: 4. This CDR3 reads CATSDRQGALNEQFF. CDR3 sequence (DNA): TGTGCCACCAGTGATCGACAGGGGGCACTCAATGAGCAGTTCTTC.